This entry concerns a single T cell receptor (beta chain). Whenever a sample was processed, at least 6 million PBMCs were isolated. V lost 6 bases and J 1 base, leaving 21 bases between the germline ends. The CDR3 consists of 17 residues. From germline, CDR1 is KGHSH and CDR2 LQKENI. This entry belongs to a study of blood T cells in healthy people across ages. Next came a second PCR, run for roughly 6 to 11 cycles, which used a sample-barcoded 5' primer along with a J-beta primer mix. Any given sample supplied a minimum of 2.5 million CDR3-containing paired-end reads. Via MiXCR, TCRdb re-called the 5' RACE reads, giving one row per CDR3 protein. The sample comprises more than 500,000 distinct CDR3 sequences, about 29% of which are singletons, and 3% to 4% rests with the top ten. These same records also appear under a second study, on T cells of mothers and their children. That publication notes: The donors comprised over 5 children and their three healthy Caucasian mothers. Researchers put all of the extracted RNA into cDNA synthesis, using roughly 1.5 ug per 15 ul.

The receptor's source is a boy under 10 years old in good health. The sample comprised blood. The J gene is TRBJ1-2, the V gene TRBV18; D might be TRBD1 (5 bases). The CDR3 sequence: CASSDIPPDSFNYGYTF. In DNA form, the CDR3 reads TGTGCCAGCTCCGACATCCCACCCGACAGCTTTAACTATGGCTACACCTTC. Combining the CDR3 with reference TRBV18 and TRBJ1-2 gives the whole variable domain NAGVMQNPRHLVRRRGQEARLRCSPMKGHSHVYWYRQLPEEGLKFMVYLQKENIIDESGMPKERFSAEFPKEGPSILRIQQVVRGDSAAYFCASSDIPPDSFNYGYTFGSGTRLTVV.